The clone carrying this TCR beta chain occurred a few times. Trimming stripped 5 bases from V and 0 bases from J, with 11 bases between. From germline, CDR1 is SQVTM and CDR2 ANQGSEA. CDR3 length equals 14 residues. The sample is drawn from a study of blood T cell repertoires in COVID-19. Background on the study: Acute-phase and convalescent COVID-19 samples originated in the United States, Italy and Spain. T cells, B-cell-depleted T cells, or PBMCs provided the cDNA or gDNA that served as material.

Study processing details: Amplified reference gene primers provided the basis for estimating nucleated cell counts. Assay used: immunoSEQ multiplex PCR; TCRdb lists only in-frame clones, some missing. The V and J calls and the clone size are those of that table, but D and trimming were determined from the DNA. The sample carries 86,000 or so clones, 65% to 80% recorded once. The source is a man aged 65-85 years with acute or convalescent COVID-19. The gene calls are TRBV29-1 and TRBJ2-1; D not resolved. Source material: peripheral blood. The CDR3 DNA reads TGCAGCGTTACCTCAGCGAGCTCCTACAATGAGCAGTTCTTC. It is translated as CSVTSASSYNEQFF.